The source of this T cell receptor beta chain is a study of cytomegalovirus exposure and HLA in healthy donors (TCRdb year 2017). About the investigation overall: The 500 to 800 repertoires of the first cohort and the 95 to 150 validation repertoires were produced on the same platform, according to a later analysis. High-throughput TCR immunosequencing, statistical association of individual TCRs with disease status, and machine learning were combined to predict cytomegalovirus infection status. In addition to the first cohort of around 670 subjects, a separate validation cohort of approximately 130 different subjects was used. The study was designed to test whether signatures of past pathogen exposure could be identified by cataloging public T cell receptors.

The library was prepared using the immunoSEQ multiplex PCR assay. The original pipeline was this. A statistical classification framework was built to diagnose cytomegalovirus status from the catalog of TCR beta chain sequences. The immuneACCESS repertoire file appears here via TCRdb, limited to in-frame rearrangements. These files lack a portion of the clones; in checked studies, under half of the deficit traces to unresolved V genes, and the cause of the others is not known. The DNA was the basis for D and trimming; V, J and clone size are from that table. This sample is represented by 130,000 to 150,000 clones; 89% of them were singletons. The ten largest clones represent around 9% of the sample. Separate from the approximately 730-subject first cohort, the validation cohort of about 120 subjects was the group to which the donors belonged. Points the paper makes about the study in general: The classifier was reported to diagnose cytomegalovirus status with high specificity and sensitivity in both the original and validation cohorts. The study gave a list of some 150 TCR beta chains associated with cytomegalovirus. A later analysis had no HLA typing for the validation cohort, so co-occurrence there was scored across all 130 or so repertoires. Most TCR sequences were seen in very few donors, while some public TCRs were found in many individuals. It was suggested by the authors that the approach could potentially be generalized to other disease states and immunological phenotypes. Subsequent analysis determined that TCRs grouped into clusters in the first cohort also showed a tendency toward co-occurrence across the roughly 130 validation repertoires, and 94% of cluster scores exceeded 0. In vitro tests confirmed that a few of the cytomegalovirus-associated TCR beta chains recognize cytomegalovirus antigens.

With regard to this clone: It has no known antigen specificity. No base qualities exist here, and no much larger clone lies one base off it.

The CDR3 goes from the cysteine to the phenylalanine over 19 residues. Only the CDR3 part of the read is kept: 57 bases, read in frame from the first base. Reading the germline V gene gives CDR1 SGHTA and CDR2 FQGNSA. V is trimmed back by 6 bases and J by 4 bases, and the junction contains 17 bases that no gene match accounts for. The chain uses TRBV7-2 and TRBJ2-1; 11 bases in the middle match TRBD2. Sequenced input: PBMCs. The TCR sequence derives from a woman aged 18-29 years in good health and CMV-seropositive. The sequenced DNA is TGTGCCAGCAGGGGCGCTAGCGGGGGGCCGCTAAACGCATACAATGAGCAGTTCTTC. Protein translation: CASRGASGGPLNAYNEQFF.